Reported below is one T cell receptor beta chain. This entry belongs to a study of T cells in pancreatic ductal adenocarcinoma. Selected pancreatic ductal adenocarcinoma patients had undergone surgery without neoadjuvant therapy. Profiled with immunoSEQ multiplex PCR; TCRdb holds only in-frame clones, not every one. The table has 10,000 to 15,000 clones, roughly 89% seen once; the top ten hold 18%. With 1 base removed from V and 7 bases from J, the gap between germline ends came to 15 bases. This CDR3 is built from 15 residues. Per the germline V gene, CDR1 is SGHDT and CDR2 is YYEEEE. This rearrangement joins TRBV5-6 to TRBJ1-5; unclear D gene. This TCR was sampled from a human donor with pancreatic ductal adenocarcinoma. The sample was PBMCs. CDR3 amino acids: CASSLLSTADQPQHF. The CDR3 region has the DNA TGTGCCAGCAGCTTGTTGTCAACGGCCGACCAGCCCCAGCATTTT.